One sample yielded the 19 T cell receptor beta chains listed below, sequenced in a study of blood T cell repertoires in COVID-19. Data came from immunoSEQ multiplex PCR; TCRdb stores just in-frame clones and leaves some out. Here the sample spans about 130,000 clones, roughly 83% being singletons. What was sequenced was peripheral blood. These receptors all come from a human donor in a cohort sampled during active COVID-19.

The gene calls are TRBV28 and TRBJ1-5, with D maybe TRBD1 (5 bases). The germline V gene encodes CDR1 MDHEN and CDR2 SYDVKM. The CDR3 totals 16 residues. Trimming stripped 5 bases from V and 0 bases from J, with 14 bases between. The CDR3, as DNA: TGTGCCAGCAGTCCCGGGGGAGTATATAGCAATCAGCCCCAGCATTTT. Encoded protein: CASSPGGVYSNQPQHF.

This clone appeared once. The J gene is TRBJ1-3, the V gene TRBV19; no clear D. V lost 10 bases, J lost 0 bases, and 10 bases lay in between. This CDR3 contains 13 residues. In germline, CDR1 is LNHDA, CDR2 SQIVND (reference sequence). The CDR3 DNA sequence: TGTGCCACCCGGGTCCTCTCTGGAAACACCATATATTTT. This translates into CATRVLSGNTIYF.

This clone has only a few counts. This chain links TRBV5-1 with TRBJ2-7; D not resolved. This CDR3 has 13 amino acids. Germline assignment: CDR1 SGHRS and CDR2 YFSETQ. Trimming cost V 4 bases and J 2 bases, with 10 bases left between them. The CDR3 nucleotides read TGCGCCAGCAGCCCCGCCACAACCTACGAGCAGTACTTC. Translating gives CASSPATTYEQYF.

This clone was seen once. This CDR3 is CATSDLRDGTQETQYF. The CDR3, as DNA: TGTGCCACCAGTGACCTGCGGGACGGAACGCAAGAGACCCAGTACTTC. This chain joins TRBV24-1 and TRBJ2-5; D might be TRBD2 (6 bases). The germline V and J ends were trimmed by 4 bases and 2 bases, with 16 bases remaining between them. Looked up from germline, CDR1 is KGHDR and CDR2 is SFDVKD. The CDR3 loop spans 16 amino acids.

V and J are TRBV18 and TRBJ2-5, with a weak D call TRBD1 (6 bases). There are 12 residues in the CDR3. Germline CDR1 and CDR2: KGHSH and LQKENI. Deletions cut 10 bases from V and 0 bases from J, with 9 bases between. The CDR3 DNA sequence: TGTGCCACCCGGGACAACCAAGAGACCCAGTACTTC. Translation gives CATRDNQETQYF.

In nucleotides, the CDR3 is TGCGCCAGCAGCCAAGATAACCCTAGCGGGGGACCCTCCTACGAGCAGTACTTC. Amino acid sequence: CASSQDNPSGGPSYEQYF. This chain connects TRBV4-3 to TRBJ2-7, with 10 bases aligning to TRBD2. Germline values: CDR1 LGHNA, CDR2 YSLEER. The CDR3 consists of 18 residues. The J segment lost 0 bases and the V segment lost 0 bases, leaving 8 bases of the junction unmatched.

The genes are TRBV28 and TRBJ2-7, with D perhaps matching TRBD1 (6 bases). The CDR3 is 14 residues long. Per germline, CDR1 MDHEN and CDR2 SYDVKM. V was clipped by 7 bases and J by 3 bases, with 16 bases between them. The CDR3, as DNA: TGTGCCAGCATCCCGCAGGGGCCCCTCTACGAGCAGTACTTC. Translating it yields CASIPQGPLYEQYF.

The V call is TRBV9, the J call TRBJ1-2; D not resolved. This CDR3 comprises 15 residues. Germline values: CDR1 SGDLS, CDR2 YYNGEE. V shed 0 bases and J shed 7 bases, with 16 bases lying between them. The CDR3 coding sequence is TGTGCCAGCAGCGTAGGCCAGAGGTTAGGCGGTGGCTACACCTTC. This translates into CASSVGQRLGGGYTF.

The genes are TRBV7-8 and TRBJ2-7; 10 positions match TRBD2. The CDR3 runs to 15 residues. The ends lost 2 bases at V and 5 bases at J; junction bases unmatched: 6. In germline, CDR1 is SGHVS, CDR2 FQNEAQ. For the CDR3, the DNA is TGTGCCAGCAGCTTAACTAGCGGGATAGGAAACGAGCAGTACTTC. It yields the protein CASSLTSGIGNEQYF.

The chain is built from TRBV4-2 and TRBJ1-5; D gene uncertain. The germline gives CDR1 LGHNA, CDR2 YNFKEQ. The CDR3 runs 15 residues. The V end lost 1 base, the J end lost 0 bases, and 7 bases lay between the germline ends. The CDR3 loop is CASSQGLDSNQPQHF. CDR3 nucleotides: TGTGCCAGCAGCCAAGGACTGGATAGCAATCAGCCCCAGCATTTT.

Comments on this clone: One end of the junction varies from germline; a read error may be responsible. The V gene is TRBV27, the J gene TRBJ1-1; D is possibly TRBD1 (5 bases). The CDR3 is 15 residues long. From germline, CDR1 is MNHEY and CDR2 SMNVEV (reference sequence). CDR3 sequence: CATSLIPGMDTEAFF. The CDR3 DNA reads TGTGCCACCAGTCTAATTCCAGGGATGGACACTGAAGCTTTCTTT.

The chain employs TRBV14 and TRBJ2-5; D remains ambiguous. V was clipped by 0 bases and J by 6 bases, with 5 bases between them. The CDR3 has 12 amino acids. Germline CDR1 is SGHDN and CDR2 is FVKESK. This CDR3 is CASSQDRQTQYF. For the CDR3, the DNA is TGTGCCAGCAGCCAAGATCGTCAGACCCAGTACTTC. The full variable domain, its missing parts supplied by reference TRBV14 and TRBJ2-5, is EAGVTQFPSHSVIEKGQTVTLRCDPISGHDNLYWYRRVMGKEIKFLLHFVKESKQDESGMPNNRFLAERTGGTYSTLKVQPAELEDSGVYFCASSQDRQTQYFGPGTRLLVL.

The chain combines TRBV4-3 with TRBJ2-1, with 10 nucleotides matching TRBD2. The CDR3 length is 16 residues. The V gene end was trimmed by 0 bases and the J gene end by 8 bases; junction bases not matched to a gene: 7. CDR1 LGHNA and CDR2 YSLEER come from the germline V gene. The CDR3 here is CASSQDRLAGGYEQFF. The CDR3 DNA follows: TGCGCCAGCAGCCAAGATAGACTAGCGGGTGGGTATGAGCAGTTCTTC.

CDR3: CASSLDRDMDEQYF. DNA for the CDR3: TGCGCCAGCAGCTTGGATCGGGACATGGACGAGCAGTACTTC. The chain carries TRBV5-1 and TRBJ2-7; D is perhaps TRBD1 (6 bases). Germline V lookup: CDR1 SGHRS, CDR2 YFSETQ. The CDR3 spans 14 residues. V gave up 0 bases and J gave up 5 bases, with 12 bases separating them.

The rearrangement joins TRBV27 to TRBJ2-3, with a weak D call TRBD2 (6 bases). V lost 8 bases and J lost 8, with 14 bases in between. CDR1 MNHEY and CDR2 SMNVEV come from the germline V gene (reference sequence). This CDR3 has 12 amino acids. CDR3 in amino acids: CASQPGAGTQYF. CDR3 in DNA: TGTGCCAGCCAGCCCGGAGCGGGTACGCAGTATTTT.

The chain couples TRBV27 to TRBJ2-5; 13 bases are shared with TRBD2. CDR1 and CDR2 (germline): MNHEY, SMNVEV (reference sequence). This CDR3 is 18 amino acids long. Trimming removed 8 bases from V and 4 bases from J; junction bases left unmatched: 16. The CDR3, as DNA: TGTGCCAGCGCCGGGCAAAGTGAGACTAGCGGGAGGTTAGAGACCCAGTACTTC. Translating it yields CASAGQSETSGRLETQYF.

Comment on this clone: Other DNA sequences in this specimen translate into the identical CDR3. The chain joins TRBV4-1 to TRBJ2-1; perhaps TRBD2 as D (6 bases). This CDR3 contains 13 residues. V was cut by 2 bases and J by 7 bases, with 9 bases left in between. Germline assignment: CDR1 MGHRA and CDR2 YSYEKL. The CDR3 nucleotides read TGCGCCAGCAGCCAAAATCGGGGGAATGAGCAGTTCTTC. It yields the protein CASSQNRGNEQFF.

The rearrangement uses TRBV7-6 and TRBJ2-1, with 7 bases identical to TRBD2. CDR3 length equals 16 residues. CDR1 and CDR2 (germline): SGHVS, FNYEAQ. V was pared by 1 base and J by 7 bases, with 10 bases of the junction left unmatched. The CDR3 here is CASSLGRAGASNEQFF. The CDR3 coding sequence is TGTGCCAGCAGCTTAGGGCGGGCGGGAGCTTCAAATGAGCAGTTCTTC.

The rearrangement uses TRBV5-1 and TRBJ2-5; 7 nucleotides align to TRBD2. With 0 bases clipped from V and 4 bases from J, the junction kept 15 bases outside the gene matches. In germline, CDR1 is SGHRS, CDR2 YFSETQ. The CDR3 has 18 residues. CDR3 DNA: TGCGCCAGCAGCTTGGAAGGGACCCCAAATTCGGGGGGAGAGACCCAGTACTTC. Its protein is CASSLEGTPNSGGETQYF.